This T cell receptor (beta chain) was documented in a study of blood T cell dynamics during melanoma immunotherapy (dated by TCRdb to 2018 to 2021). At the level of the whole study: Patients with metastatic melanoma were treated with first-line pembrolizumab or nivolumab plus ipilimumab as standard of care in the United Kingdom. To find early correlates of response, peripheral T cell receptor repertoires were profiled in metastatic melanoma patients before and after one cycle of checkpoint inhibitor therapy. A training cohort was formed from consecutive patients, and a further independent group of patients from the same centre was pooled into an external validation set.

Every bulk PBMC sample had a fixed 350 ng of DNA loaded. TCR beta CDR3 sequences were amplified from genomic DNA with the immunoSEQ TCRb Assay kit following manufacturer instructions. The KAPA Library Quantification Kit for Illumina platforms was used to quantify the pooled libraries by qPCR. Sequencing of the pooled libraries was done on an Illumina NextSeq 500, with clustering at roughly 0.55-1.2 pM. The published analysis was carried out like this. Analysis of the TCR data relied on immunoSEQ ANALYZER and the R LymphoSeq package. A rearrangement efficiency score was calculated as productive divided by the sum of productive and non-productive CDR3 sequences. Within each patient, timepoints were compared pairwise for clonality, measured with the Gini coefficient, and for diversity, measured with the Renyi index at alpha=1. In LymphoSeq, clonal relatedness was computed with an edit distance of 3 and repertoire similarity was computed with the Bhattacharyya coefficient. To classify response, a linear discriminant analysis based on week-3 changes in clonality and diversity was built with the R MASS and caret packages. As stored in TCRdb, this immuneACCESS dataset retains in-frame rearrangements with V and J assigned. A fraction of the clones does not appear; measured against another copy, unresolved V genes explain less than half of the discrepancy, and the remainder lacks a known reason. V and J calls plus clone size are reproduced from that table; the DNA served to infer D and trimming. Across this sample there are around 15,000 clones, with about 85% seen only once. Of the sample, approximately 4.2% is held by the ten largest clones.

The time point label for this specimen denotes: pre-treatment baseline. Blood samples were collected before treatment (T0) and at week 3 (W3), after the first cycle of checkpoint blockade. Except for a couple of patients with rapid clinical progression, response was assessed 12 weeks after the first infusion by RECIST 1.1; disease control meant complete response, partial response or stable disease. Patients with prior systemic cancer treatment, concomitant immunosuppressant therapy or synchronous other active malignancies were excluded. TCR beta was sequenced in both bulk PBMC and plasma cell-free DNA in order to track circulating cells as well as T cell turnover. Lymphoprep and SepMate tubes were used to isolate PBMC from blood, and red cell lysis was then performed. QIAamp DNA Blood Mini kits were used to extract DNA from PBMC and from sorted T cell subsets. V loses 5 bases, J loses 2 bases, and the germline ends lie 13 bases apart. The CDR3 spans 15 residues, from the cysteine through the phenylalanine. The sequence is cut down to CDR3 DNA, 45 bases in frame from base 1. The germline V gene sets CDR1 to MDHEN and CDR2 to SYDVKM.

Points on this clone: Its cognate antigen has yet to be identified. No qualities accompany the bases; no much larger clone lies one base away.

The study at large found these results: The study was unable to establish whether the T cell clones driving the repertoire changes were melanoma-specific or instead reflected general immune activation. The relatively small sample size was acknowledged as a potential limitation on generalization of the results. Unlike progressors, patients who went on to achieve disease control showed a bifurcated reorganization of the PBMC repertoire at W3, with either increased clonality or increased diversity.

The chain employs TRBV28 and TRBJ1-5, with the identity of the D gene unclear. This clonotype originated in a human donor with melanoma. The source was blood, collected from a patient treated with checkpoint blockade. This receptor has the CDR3 CASSPPRLGNQPQHF. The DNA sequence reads TGTGCCAGCAGTCCCCCGAGGTTGGGCAATCAGCCCCAGCATTTT.